These 2 T cell receptor beta chains came from one sample sequenced in a study of shared clonotypes between healthy human individuals. The naive CD8 subset, CD45RO-negative cells positively selected for CCR7, excluded terminally differentiated effector memory CD45RA+ cells. Generated by immunoSEQ multiplex PCR, the TCRdb table keeps only in-frame clones and is missing some. Of millions of clones listed, about 93% were seen once; the top ten hold under 2%. What was sequenced was naive CD8+ T cells from PBMCs. These receptors were taken from a man aged 18 to 30 in good health. Some clones in this sample may be carry-over from other donors' samples.

J is TRBJ2-3 and V is TRBV7-2, with 7 bases fitting TRBD2. Unmatched junction bases numbered 12, after V lost 5 bases and J lost 4 bases. Germline V gives CDR1 SGHTA, CDR2 FQGNSA. The CDR3 spans 16 residues. DNA of the CDR3: TGTGCCAGCAGCAAGCGGACTAGAATTGTCGCAGATACGCAGTATTTT. This sequence encodes CASSKRTRIVADTQYF. The variable domain in full, with the rest retrieved from reference TRBV7-2 and TRBJ2-3, is GAGVSQSPSNKVTEKGKDVELRCDPISGHTALYWYRQSLGQGLEFLIYFQGNSAPDKSGLPSDRFSAERTGGSVSTLTIQRTQQEDSAVYLCASSKRTRIVADTQYFGPGTRLTVL.

The CDR3 reads CAWSVQRTLNTEAFF. As DNA, the CDR3 is TGTGCCTGGAGTGTACAGCGTACTCTGAACACTGAAGCTTTCTTT. The chain is built from TRBV30 and TRBJ1-1; no reliable D call. The CDR3 loop spans 15 amino acids. Germline values: CDR1 GTSNPN, CDR2 SVGIG (reference sequence). The germline V and J ends were trimmed by 0 bases and 0 bases, with 11 bases remaining between them.